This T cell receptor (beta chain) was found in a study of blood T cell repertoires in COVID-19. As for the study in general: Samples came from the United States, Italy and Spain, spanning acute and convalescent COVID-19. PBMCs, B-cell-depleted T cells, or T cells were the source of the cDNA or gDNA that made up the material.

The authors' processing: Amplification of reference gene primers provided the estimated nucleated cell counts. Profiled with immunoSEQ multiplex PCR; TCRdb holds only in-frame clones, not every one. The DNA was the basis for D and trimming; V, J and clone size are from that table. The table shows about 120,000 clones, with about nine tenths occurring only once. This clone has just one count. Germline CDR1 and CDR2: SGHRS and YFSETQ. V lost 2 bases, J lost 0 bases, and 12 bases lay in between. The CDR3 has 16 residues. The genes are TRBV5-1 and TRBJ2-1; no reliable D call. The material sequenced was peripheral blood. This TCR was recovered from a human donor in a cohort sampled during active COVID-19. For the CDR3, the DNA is TGCGCCAGCAGCTTATATCCATTGAGCTCCTACAATGAGCAGTTCTTC. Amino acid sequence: CASSLYPLSSYNEQFF.